This T cell receptor beta chain was captured in a study of T cell responses to AZD1222 COVID-19 vaccine. This clone was observed once. Sequencing was performed with immunoSEQ multiplex PCR; in TCRdb, only in-frame clones are kept and a portion is missing. The table lists about 150,000 clones, roughly nine tenths of them singletons, with less than 3.5% in the top ten. This receptor was taken from an adult in good health. Sequencing was performed on peripheral blood, taken on day 0 of AZD1222 vaccination.

CDR3 region: CASSLQGIAGNTIYF. DNA of the CDR3: TGCGCCAGCAGCCTACAGGGGATCGCGGGAAACACCATATATTTT. J is TRBJ1-3 and V is TRBV5-1; 7 positions match TRBD1. V shed 4 bases, J shed 4 bases, and the junction held 8 bases outside the gene matches. Germline CDR1 and CDR2: SGHRS and YFSETQ. The CDR3 is made up of 15 amino acids.